Below, 9 T cell receptor beta chains from the same sample are listed, as sequenced in a study of T cell responses to AZD1222 COVID-19 vaccine. Clones were read by immunoSEQ multiplex PCR, and TCRdb kept only the in-frame ones, dropping some. The data hold 130,000 to 150,000 clones, with about 91% observed a single time. Specimen: peripheral blood, collected on day 0 of AZD1222 vaccination. Receptor source: an adult in good health.

The J gene is TRBJ2-5, the V gene TRBV5-1, with D perhaps assigned TRBD1 or TRBD2 (5 bases each). V was trimmed by 3 bases and J by 5 bases, leaving 14 bases between them. Germline V gene sequence: CDR1 SGHRS, CDR2 YFSETQ. The CDR3 has 14 amino acids. The CDR3 DNA follows: TGCGCCAGCAGCTCTTCCGGGACCCCCGAGACCCAGTACTTC. The encoded protein is CASSSSGTPETQYF. The full variable domain, with the rest looked up from reference TRBV5-1 and TRBJ2-5, is KAGVTQTPRYLIKTRGQQVTLSCSPISGHRSVSWYQQTPGQGLQFLFEYFSETQRNKGNFPGRFSGRQFSNSRSEMNVSTLELGDSALYLCASSSSGTPETQYFGPGTRLLVL.

For the CDR3, the DNA is TGCGCCAGCAGCTTGGATGTCGCAACTAATGAAAAACTGTTTTTT. This codes for CASSLDVATNEKLFF. This rearrangement joins TRBV5-1 to TRBJ1-4; D gene unclear. V lost 0 bases and J lost 0, with 6 bases in between. CDR1 and CDR2 (germline): SGHRS, YFSETQ. This CDR3 region has 15 residues.

This chain links TRBV19 with TRBJ1-2, with D perhaps matching TRBD1 (5 bases). This CDR3 contains 13 residues. Trimming left V 7 bases short and J 5 bases short, with 14 bases between. Germline CDR1 is LNHDA and CDR2 is SQIVND (reference sequence). The CDR3 region is CASTNDRLYGYTF. The CDR3 coding sequence is TGTGCCAGTACCAACGACAGATTATATGGCTACACCTTC.

The CDR3 protein is CAWTLVTNYGYTF. For the CDR3, the DNA is TGTGCCTGGACCCTTGTGACTAACTATGGCTACACCTTC. The chain is built from TRBV30 and TRBJ1-2; D call uncertain. Germline CDR1 GTSNPN, CDR2 SVGIG (reference sequence). The CDR3 spans 13 residues. V was pared by 4 bases and J by 0 bases, with 9 bases between.

This clone was observed a few times. V usage is TRBV5-1 and J usage is TRBJ1-3; 8 bases agree with TRBD1. CDR3 length: 18 residues. Per the germline V gene, CDR1 is SGHRS and CDR2 is YFSETQ. J was trimmed by 0 bases and V by 0 bases; bases with no gene match: 8. The CDR3 DNA follows: TGCGCCAGCAGCTTGGGTTGGACAGGGAGTAGCTCTGGAAACACCATATATTTT. Translated: CASSLGWTGSSSGNTIYF. The full variable domain, in which reference TRBV5-1 and TRBJ1-3 provide the parts outside the CDR3, is KAGVTQTPRYLIKTRGQQVTLSCSPISGHRSVSWYQQTPGQGLQFLFEYFSETQRNKGNFPGRFSGRQFSNSRSEMNVSTLELGDSALYLCASSLGWTGSSSGNTIYFGEGSWLTVV.

This chain uses TRBV11-2 with TRBJ1-1; D remains ambiguous. CDR1 is SGHAT and CDR2 is FQNNGV in the germline V gene. Trimming pared 4 bases from V and 0 bases from J, leaving 9 bases between. The CDR3 totals 14 residues. As DNA, the CDR3 is TGTGCCAGCAGCTCAACAGCTATGAACACTGAAGCTTTCTTT. Its protein product is CASSSTAMNTEAFF. Complete variable domain (other parts from reference TRBV11-2 and TRBJ1-1): EAGVAQSPRYKIIEKRQSVAFWCNPISGHATLYWYQQILGQGPKLLIQFQNNGVVDDSQLPKDRFSAERLKGVDSTLKIQPAKLEDSAVYLCASSSTAMNTEAFFGQGTRLTVV.

This chain joins TRBV6-2 or TRBV6-3 and TRBJ2-7, with D hard to call. CDR1 is MNHEY and CDR2 is SVGEGT in the germline V gene. The CDR3 runs to 11 residues. V lost 5 bases, J lost 4 bases, and 6 bases lay in between. The CDR3 is CASSRAYEQYF. CDR3 DNA: TGTGCCAGCAGTAGAGCGTACGAGCAGTACTTC.

The chain carries TRBV29-1 and TRBJ2-5; D is ambiguous. The V gene lost 7 bases and the J gene lost 9 bases, with 18 bases spanning the gap. The CDR3 sequence is 12 residues long. Germline CDR1 reads SQVTM; CDR2 reads ANQGSEA. CDR3 amino acids: CSGEELVRAQYF. DNA of the CDR3: TGCAGCGGGGAAGAGTTGGTTAGGGCCCAGTACTTC.

This clone came up once. The chain joins TRBV7-2 to TRBJ2-2; no reliable D call. This CDR3 contains 14 residues. V was clipped by 3 bases and J by 5 bases, with 10 bases between them. Per the germline V gene, CDR1 is SGHTA and CDR2 is FQGNSA. The CDR3 loop reads CASSLTVGTGELFF. DNA for the CDR3: TGTGCCAGCAGCTTGACGGTGGGGACCGGGGAGCTGTTTTTT.